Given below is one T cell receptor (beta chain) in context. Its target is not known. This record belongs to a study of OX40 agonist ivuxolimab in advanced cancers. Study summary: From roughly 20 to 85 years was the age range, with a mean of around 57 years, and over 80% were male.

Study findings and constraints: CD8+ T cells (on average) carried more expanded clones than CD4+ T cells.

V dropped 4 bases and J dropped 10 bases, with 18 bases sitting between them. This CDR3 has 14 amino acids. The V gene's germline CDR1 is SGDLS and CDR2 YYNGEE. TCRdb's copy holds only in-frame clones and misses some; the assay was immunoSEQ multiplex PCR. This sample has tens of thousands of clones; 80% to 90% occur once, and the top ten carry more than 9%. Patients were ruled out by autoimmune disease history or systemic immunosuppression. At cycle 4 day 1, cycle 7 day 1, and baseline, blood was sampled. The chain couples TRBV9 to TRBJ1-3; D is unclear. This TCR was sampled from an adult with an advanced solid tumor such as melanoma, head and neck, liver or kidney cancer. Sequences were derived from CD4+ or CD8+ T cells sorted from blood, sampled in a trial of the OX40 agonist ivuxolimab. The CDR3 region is CASSPAGWGDTIYF. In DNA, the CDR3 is TGTGCCAGCAGCCCCGCGGGGTGGGGAGATACCATATATTTT.